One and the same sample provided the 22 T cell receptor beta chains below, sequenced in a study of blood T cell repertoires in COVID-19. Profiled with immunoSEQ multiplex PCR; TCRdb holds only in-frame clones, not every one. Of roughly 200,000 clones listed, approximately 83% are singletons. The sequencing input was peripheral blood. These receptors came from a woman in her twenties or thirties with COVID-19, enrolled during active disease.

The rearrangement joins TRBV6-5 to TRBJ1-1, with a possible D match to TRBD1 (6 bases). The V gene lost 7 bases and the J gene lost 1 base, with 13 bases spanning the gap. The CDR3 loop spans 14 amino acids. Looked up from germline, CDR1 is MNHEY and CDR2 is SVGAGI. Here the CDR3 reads CASILPRGNTEAFF. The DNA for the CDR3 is TGTGCCAGCATCCTACCCAGGGGGAACACTGAAGCTTTCTTT.

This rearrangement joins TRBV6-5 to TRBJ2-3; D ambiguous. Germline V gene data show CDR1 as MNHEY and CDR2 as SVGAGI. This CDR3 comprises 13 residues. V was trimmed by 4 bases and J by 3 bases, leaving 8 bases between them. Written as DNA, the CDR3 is TGTGCCAGCAGTTCCCAGGATACAGATACGCAGTATTTT. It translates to CASSSQDTDTQYF.

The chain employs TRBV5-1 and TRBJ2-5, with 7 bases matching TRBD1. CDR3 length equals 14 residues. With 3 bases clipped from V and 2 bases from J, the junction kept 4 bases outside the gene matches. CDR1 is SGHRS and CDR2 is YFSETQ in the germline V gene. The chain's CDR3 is CASSSPGQQETQYF. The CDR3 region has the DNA TGCGCCAGCAGCTCGCCGGGACAGCAAGAGACCCAGTACTTC.

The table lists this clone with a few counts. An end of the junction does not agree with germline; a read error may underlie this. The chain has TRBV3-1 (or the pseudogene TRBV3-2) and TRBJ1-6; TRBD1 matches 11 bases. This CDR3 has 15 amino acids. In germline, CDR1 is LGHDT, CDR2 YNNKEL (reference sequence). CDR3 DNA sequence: TGTGCCAGCAGTCAAGGACAGGGGGCCAATTCACCCCTCCACTTT. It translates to CASSQGQGANSPLHF.

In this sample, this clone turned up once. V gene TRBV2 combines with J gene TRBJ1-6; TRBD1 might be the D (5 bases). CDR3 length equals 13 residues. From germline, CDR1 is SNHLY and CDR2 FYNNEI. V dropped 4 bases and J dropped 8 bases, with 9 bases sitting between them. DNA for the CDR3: TGTGCCAGCAGTGTAGGGGTTCATTCACCCCTCCACTTT. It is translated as CASSVGVHSPLHF.

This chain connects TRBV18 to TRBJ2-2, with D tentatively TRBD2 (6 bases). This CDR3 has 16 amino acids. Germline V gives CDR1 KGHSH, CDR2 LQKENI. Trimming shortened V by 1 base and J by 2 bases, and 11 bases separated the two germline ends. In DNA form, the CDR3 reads TGTGCCAGCTCACCACTGGAGGGGACTAACACCGGGGAGCTGTTTTTT. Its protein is CASSPLEGTNTGELFF.

The CDR3 DNA reads TGTGCCAGCAGCTTAGTTTCTTTCGCCCGAGGTGGAAACACCATATATTTT. This sequence encodes CASSLVSFARGGNTIYF. The J gene is TRBJ1-3, the V gene TRBV7-2, with D unresolved. Trimming took 1 base from V and 3 from J, leaving 16 bases between them. CDR1 SGHTA and CDR2 FQGNSA come from the germline V gene. This CDR3 has 17 residues.

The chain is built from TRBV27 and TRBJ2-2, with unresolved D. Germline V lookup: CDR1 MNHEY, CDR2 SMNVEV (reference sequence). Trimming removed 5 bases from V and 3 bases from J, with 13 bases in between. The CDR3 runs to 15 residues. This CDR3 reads CASSRTRLDTGELFF. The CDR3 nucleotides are TGTGCCAGCAGTCGCACCCGACTCGACACCGGGGAGCTGTTTTTT.

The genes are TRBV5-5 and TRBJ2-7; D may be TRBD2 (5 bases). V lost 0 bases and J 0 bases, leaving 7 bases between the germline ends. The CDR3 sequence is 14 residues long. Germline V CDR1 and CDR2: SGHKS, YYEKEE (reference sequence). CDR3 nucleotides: TGTGCCAGCAGCTTGGGGAGGCCCTCCTACGAGCAGTACTTC. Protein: CASSLGRPSYEQYF.

DNA of the CDR3: TGCAGCGCCCTTGGACAGGTTCGATTCGAGCAGTACTTC. The encoded protein is CSALGQVRFEQYF. The rearrangement uses TRBV29-1 and TRBJ2-7; 7 positions match TRBD1. The CDR3 runs to 13 residues. Trimming cost V 7 bases and J 6 bases; bases outside gene matches: 12. Germline assignment: CDR1 SQVTM and CDR2 ANQGSEA.

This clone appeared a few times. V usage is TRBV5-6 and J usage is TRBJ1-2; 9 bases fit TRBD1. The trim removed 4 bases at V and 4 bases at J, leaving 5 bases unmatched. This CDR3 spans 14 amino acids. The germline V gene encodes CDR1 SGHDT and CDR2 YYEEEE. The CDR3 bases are TGTGCCAGCAGCCCGGACAGGGGTGGCTATGGCTACACCTTC. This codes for CASSPDRGGYGYTF.

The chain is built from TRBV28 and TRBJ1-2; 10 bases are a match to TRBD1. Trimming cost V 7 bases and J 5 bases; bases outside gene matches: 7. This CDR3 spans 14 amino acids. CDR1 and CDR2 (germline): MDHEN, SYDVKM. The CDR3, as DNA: TGTGCCAGCACCCTCCGGGACAGGGGATATGGCTACACCTTC. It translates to CASTLRDRGYGYTF.

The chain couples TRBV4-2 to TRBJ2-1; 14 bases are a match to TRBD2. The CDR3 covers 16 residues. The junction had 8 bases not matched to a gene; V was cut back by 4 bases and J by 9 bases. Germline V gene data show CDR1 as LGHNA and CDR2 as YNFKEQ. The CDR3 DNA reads TGTGCCAGCAGCCTGGGGACTAGCGGGAGTCAGGGTGAGCAGTTCTTC. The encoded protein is CASSLGTSGSQGEQFF.

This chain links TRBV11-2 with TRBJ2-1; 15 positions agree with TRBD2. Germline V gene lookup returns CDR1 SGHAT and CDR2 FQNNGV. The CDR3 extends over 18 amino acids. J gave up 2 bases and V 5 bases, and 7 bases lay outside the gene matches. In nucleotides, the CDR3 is TGTGCCAGCAGCATCTGGACTAGCGGGAGGGCCGCCTACAATGAGCAGTTCTTC. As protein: CASSIWTSGRAAYNEQFF. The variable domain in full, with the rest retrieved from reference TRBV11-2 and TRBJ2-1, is EAGVAQSPRYKIIEKRQSVAFWCNPISGHATLYWYQQILGQGPKLLIQFQNNGVVDDSQLPKDRFSAERLKGVDSTLKIQPAKLEDSAVYLCASSIWTSGRAAYNEQFFGPGTRLTVL.

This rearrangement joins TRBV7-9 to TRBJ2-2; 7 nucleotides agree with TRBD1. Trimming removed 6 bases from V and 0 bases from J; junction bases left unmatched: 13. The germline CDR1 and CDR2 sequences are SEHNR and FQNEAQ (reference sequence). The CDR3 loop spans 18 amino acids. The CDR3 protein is CASRWNRDRSTNTGELFF. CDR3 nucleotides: TGTGCCAGCAGGTGGAACCGGGACAGAAGCACGAACACCGGGGAGCTGTTTTTT.

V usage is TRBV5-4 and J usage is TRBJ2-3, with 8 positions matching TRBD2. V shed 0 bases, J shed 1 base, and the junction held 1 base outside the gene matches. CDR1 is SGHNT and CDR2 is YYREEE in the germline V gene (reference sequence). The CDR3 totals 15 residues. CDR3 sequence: CASSLVTSGTDTQYF. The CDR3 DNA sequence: TGTGCCAGCAGCTTGGTGACTAGCGGCACAGATACGCAGTATTTT.

CDR3 sequence (DNA): TGTGCCAGCAGCTTAGGGGTCCGGACAGGGGACACTGAAGCTTTCTTT. This gives the protein CASSLGVRTGDTEAFF. V usage is TRBV11-2 and J usage is TRBJ1-1; 9 bases are a match to TRBD1. Germline assignment: CDR1 SGHAT and CDR2 FQNNGV. After removal of 1 base from V and 3 bases from J, the junction contained 6 bases not matched to a gene. The CDR3 runs 16 residues.

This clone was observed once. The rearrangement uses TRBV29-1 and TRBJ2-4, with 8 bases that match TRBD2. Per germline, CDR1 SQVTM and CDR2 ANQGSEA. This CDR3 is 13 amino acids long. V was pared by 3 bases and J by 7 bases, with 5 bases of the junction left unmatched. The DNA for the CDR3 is TGCAGCGTTGATGACCGGGGGGGCAACATTCAGTACTTC. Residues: CSVDDRGGNIQYF.

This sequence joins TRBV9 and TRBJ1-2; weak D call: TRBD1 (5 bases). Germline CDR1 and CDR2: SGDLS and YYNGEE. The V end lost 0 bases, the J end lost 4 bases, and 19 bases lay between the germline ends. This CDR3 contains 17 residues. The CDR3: CASSVGPGYPSTYGYTF. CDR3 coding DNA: TGTGCCAGCAGCGTAGGTCCAGGGTATCCTTCTACCTATGGCTACACCTTC.

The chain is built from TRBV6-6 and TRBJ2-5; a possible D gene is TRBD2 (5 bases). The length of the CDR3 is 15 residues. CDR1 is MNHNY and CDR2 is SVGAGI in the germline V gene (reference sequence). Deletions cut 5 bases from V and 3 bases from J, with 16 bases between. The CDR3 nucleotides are TGTGCCAGCAGTCGCCGGGTTCTGAGGGAAGAGACCCAGTACTTC. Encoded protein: CASSRRVLREETQYF.

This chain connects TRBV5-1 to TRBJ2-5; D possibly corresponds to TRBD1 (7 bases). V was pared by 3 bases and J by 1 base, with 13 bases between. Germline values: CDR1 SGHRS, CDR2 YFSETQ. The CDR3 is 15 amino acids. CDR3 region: CASSSVQGGQETQYF. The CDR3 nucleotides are TGCGCCAGCAGCTCGGTTCAGGGGGGCCAAGAGACCCAGTACTTC.

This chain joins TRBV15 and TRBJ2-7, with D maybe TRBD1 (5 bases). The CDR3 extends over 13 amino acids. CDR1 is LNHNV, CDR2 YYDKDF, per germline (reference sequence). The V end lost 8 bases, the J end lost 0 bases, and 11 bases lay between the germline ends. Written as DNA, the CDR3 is TGTGCCACCGGTAGGGGTAGCTCCTACGAGCAGTACTTC. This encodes CATGRGSSYEQYF.